This TCR beta chain was captured in a study of blood T cell repertoires in COVID-19. Participant ages covered about 18 to 95 years across 24 US areas. There are 15 residues in the CDR3. J gave up 2 bases and V 7 bases, and 6 bases lay outside the gene matches. Germline CDR1 is WSHSY and CDR2 is SAAADI. In the authors' workflow: For nucleated cells, counts were estimated from reference gene primer amplification. This table comes from immunoSEQ multiplex PCR, and its TCRdb copy is limited to in-frame clones, with some not included. The V and J calls and the clone size are those of that table, but D and trimming were determined from the DNA. The sample carries about 230,000 clones, nearly 90% recorded once.

This chain joins TRBV10-2 and TRBJ2-1, with 9 bases that match TRBD1. This sequence originates from a woman younger than 45 with acute COVID-19. The sequenced material came from PBMCs or T cells enriched from blood (not recorded which). The CDR3 reads CASIPTGGAYNEQFF. Written as DNA, the CDR3 is TGCGCCAGCATCCCGACAGGGGGAGCCTACAATGAGCAGTTCTTC.